The clone carrying this T cell receptor (beta chain) was seen repeatedly, ten times or more. Antigen unknown. The sample comes from a study of CD8+CD57+ T cells in acquired aplastic anemia. Regarding the study as a whole: Patients and controls were found to share about 31 CD8+ CDR3 sequences.

The template for TCR beta VDJ and CDR3 sequence profiling was genomic DNA. Using its own MiXCR run on the reads, TCRdb lists one record per CDR3 protein. The table shows 150,000 to 180,000 distinct CDR3 sequences, with about 54% occurring only once. J was trimmed by 2 bases and V by 0 bases; bases with no gene match: 5. Germline CDR1 reads SGHTS; CDR2 reads YDEGEE. There are 15 residues in the CDR3. Sequenced patients had shown CD8+CD57+ cell expansion by flow cytometry. At blood sampling, none of the patients had yet received therapy. Sequencing input: sorted CD4+, CD8+, or CD8+CD57+ T cells (not recorded which) from PBMCs. The receptor comes from a human donor with aplastic anemia. The V call is TRBV5-8, the J call TRBJ2-7, with 7 nucleotides matching TRBD1. CDR3 amino acids: CASSLASGTAYEQYF. CDR3 sequence (DNA): TGTGCCAGCAGCTTGGCCTCCGGGACAGCCTACGAGCAGTACTTC.